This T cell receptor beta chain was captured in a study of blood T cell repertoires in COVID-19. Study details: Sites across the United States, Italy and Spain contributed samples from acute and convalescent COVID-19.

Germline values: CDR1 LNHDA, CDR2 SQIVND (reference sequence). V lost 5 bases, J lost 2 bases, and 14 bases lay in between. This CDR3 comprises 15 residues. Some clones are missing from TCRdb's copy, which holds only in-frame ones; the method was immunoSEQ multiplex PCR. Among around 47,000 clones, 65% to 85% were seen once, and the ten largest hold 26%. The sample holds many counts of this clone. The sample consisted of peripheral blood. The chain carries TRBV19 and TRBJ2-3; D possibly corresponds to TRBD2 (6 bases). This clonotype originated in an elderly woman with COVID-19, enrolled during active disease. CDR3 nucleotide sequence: TGTGCCAGTAGTGCGATCGGAGGGGTCACAGATACGCAGTATTTT. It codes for CASSAIGGVTDTQYF.